This TCR beta chain was profiled in a study of OX40 agonist ivuxolimab in advanced cancers. Turning to the study itself: In this trial design, patients received ivuxolimab intravenously at 0.01 to 10 mg/kg every 2 weeks.

Baseline was the first blood sampling point, followed by cycle 4 day 1 and cycle 7 day 1. Germline CDR1 is MDHEN and CDR2 is SYDVKM. The trim removed 1 base at V and 3 bases at J, leaving 5 bases unmatched. The CDR3 contains 15 residues. Sequenced by immunoSEQ multiplex PCR; TCRdb stores in-frame clones only, minus some. The sample holds around 69,000 clones, around 89% seen once. The sequencing used CD4+ or CD8+ T cells sorted from blood, collected in a trial of the OX40 agonist ivuxolimab. The chain uses TRBV28 and TRBJ2-7, with 8 bases identical to TRBD1. This sequence originates from an adult with an advanced solid tumor such as melanoma, head and neck, liver or kidney cancer. The CDR3: CASSLFTGTGYEQYF. The CDR3 coding sequence is TGTGCCAGCAGTTTATTTACCGGGACAGGCTACGAGCAGTACTTC.